These T cell receptor beta chains were read from a single sample in a study of T cell responses to AZD1222 COVID-19 vaccine. This table comes from immunoSEQ multiplex PCR, and its TCRdb copy is limited to in-frame clones, with some not included. This table has about 150,000 clones, approximately 83% appearing once. The sequencing used peripheral blood, collected on day 0 of AZD1222 vaccination. The receptors were sampled from an adult in good health. The CDR3 runs from the conserved cysteine through the conserved F or W. Each record gives: J gene, V gene, D gene, clone size, CDR3 protein, CDR3 DNA. The D gene is left open where the match is weak. Size is stated for part of the rows, as once, few or many counts, or as a class when the clone is expanded.

TRBJ2-7	TRBV9	.	.	CASSVSGRRDEQYF	TGTGCCAGCAGCGTTAGCGGCCGAAGAGACGAGCAGTACTTC
TRBJ2-3	TRBV7-8	TRBD1	.	CASSFRDRFFPDTQYF	TGTGCCAGCAGCTTCCGGGACAGATTTTTCCCAGATACGCAGTATTTT
TRBJ1-6	TRBV5-1	.	.	CASSAGQSRSPLHF	TGCGCCAGCAGCGCAGGACAGTCGAGATCACCCCTCCACTTT
TRBJ2-2	TRBV10-3	TRBD1	.	CAIGDSPTGELFF	TGTGCCATCGGGGACAGTCCCACCGGGGAGCTGTTTTTT
TRBJ1-3	TRBV19	TRBD1	.	CASSTTGDGNTIYF	TGTGCCAGTAGTACGACAGGGGATGGAAACACCATATATTTT
TRBJ2-2	TRBV7-2	.	few	CASSFDPNTGELFF	TGTGCCAGCAGCTTCGACCCGAACACCGGGGAGCTGTTTTTT
TRBJ2-7	TRBV6-5	TRBD1	.	CASSYSGQAYEEQYF	TGTGCCAGCAGTTACTCGGGACAGGCCTACGAGGAGCAGTACTTC
TRBJ1-5	TRBV14	.	few	CASSQDSDQPQHF	TGTGCCAGCAGCCAAGATTCCGATCAGCCCCAGCATTTT
TRBJ1-1	TRBV19	.	.	CASSIAVGTEAFF	TGTGCCAGTAGTATTGCAGTTGGGACTGAAGCTTTCTTT
TRBJ1-4	TRBV25-1	TRBD1	once	CASSELRTGDFEKLFF	TGTGCCAGCAGTGAACTAAGGACAGGGGATTTCGAAAAACTGTTTTTT
TRBJ2-7	TRBV6-5	.	.	CASSPTGSNDEQYF	TGTGCCAGCAGTCCGACAGGCTCAAACGACGAGCAGTACTTC
TRBJ2-3	TRBV6-5	.	.	CASSRLKGEDTQYF	TGTGCCAGCAGTAGACTTAAGGGGGAAGATACGCAGTATTTT
TRBJ2-5	TRBV11-2	.	.	CASSLDRAETQYF	TGTGCCAGCAGCTTAGACAGGGCAGAGACCCAGTACTTC
TRBJ1-2	TRBV19	.	.	CASRLGYGYTF	TGTGCCAGTAGGTTGGGCTATGGCTACACCTTC
TRBJ1-2	TRBV12-3/TRBV12-4	.	.	CASSLGGVYGYTF	TGTGCCAGCAGTTTAGGAGGGGTCTATGGCTACACCTTC
TRBJ1-2	TRBV5-6	.	.	CASSRGIGYTF	TGTGCCAGCAGCCGCGGGATAGGCTACACCTTC
TRBJ2-7	TRBV6-5	.	.	CASSESPYDEQYF	TGTGCCAGCAGCGAGTCCCCCTACGACGAGCAGTACTTC
TRBJ2-1	TRBV19	.	.	CASSISAGTLYNEQFF	TGTGCCAGTAGTATAAGCGCCGGGACTTTGTACAATGAGCAGTTCTTC
TRBJ1-1	TRBV2	TRBD1	.	CASSATGGGNTEAFF	TGTGCCAGCAGTGCCACAGGGGGCGGGAACACTGAAGCTTTCTTT
TRBJ1-2	TRBV2	.	.	CASSRGAPYGYTF	TGTGCCAGCAGTAGAGGGGCGCCCTATGGCTACACCTTC
TRBJ2-1	TRBV7-8	TRBD2	.	CASSVTAGVGHNEQFF	TGTGCCAGCAGTGTAACAGCGGGAGTGGGACACAATGAGCAGTTCTTC
TRBJ1-1	TRBV11-2	.	.	CASSLVIEAFF	TGTGCCAGCAGCTTGGTAATTGAAGCTTTCTTT
TRBJ2-7	TRBV29-1	TRBD2	.	CSVRGLGETYEQYF	TGCAGCGTTCGTGGACTAGGGGAGACCTACGAGCAGTACTTC
TRBJ2-7	TRBV7-2	.	.	CASSLGRAPYEQYF	TGTGCCAGCAGCTTAGGGAGAGCCCCCTACGAGCAGTACTTC
TRBJ1-1	TRBV3-1/TRBV3-2	.	few	CASSPGQNTEAFF	TGTGCCAGCAGCCCGGGTCAGAACACTGAAGCTTTCTTT
TRBJ1-2	TRBV19	.	.	CASSILAGNYGYTF	TGTGCCAGTAGCATATTGGCCGGGAACTATGGCTACACCTTC
TRBJ1-1	TRBV19	.	once	CASTPTENTEAFF	TGTGCCAGTACCCCGACAGAGAACACTGAAGCTTTCTTT
TRBJ1-3	TRBV12-5	.	few	CASGLGDPSGNTIYF	TGTGCTAGTGGTTTAGGGGACCCCTCTGGAAACACCATATATTTT
TRBJ2-2	TRBV5-1	.	.	CASSLGDGGYTGELFF	TGCGCCAGCAGCTTGGGGGACGGCGGATACACCGGGGAGCTGTTTTTT
TRBJ1-4	TRBV2	.	.	CASNWDRQNEKLFF	TGTGCCAGCAATTGGGACCGACAAAATGAAAAACTGTTTTTT
TRBJ1-2	TRBV27	.	.	CASSSQPGSYGYTF	TGTGCCAGCAGTTCACAGCCTGGCTCATATGGCTACACCTTC
TRBJ2-7	TRBV4-1	.	once	CASSQVHRSEQYF	TGCGCCAGCAGCCAAGTTCACAGAAGCGAGCAGTACTTC
TRBJ2-1	TRBV4-1	TRBD2	.	CASSWGLAVSSYNEQFF	TGCGCCAGCAGCTGGGGACTAGCGGTGAGCTCCTACAATGAGCAGTTCTTC
TRBJ1-3	TRBV5-1	.	.	CASTKDGSSGNTIYF	TGCGCCAGCACCAAGGACGGTAGCTCTGGAAACACCATATATTTT
TRBJ2-1	TRBV27	.	once	CASSFSTNEQFF	TGTGCCAGCAGTTTCTCAACTAATGAGCAGTTCTTC
TRBJ1-1	TRBV10-2	TRBD1	.	CASSESGQGARLAFF	TGCGCCAGCAGTGAGTCGGGACAGGGAGCTCGTTTAGCTTTCTTT
TRBJ2-7	TRBV6-5	.	.	CASSTLGTRYEQYF	TGTGCCAGCAGTACACTGGGTACTCGGTACGAGCAGTACTTC
TRBJ2-1	TRBV6-2/TRBV6-3	TRBD2	.	CASSYSTSGTTSSYNEQFF	TGTGCCAGCAGTTACTCGACTAGCGGGACAACAAGCTCCTACAATGAGCAGTTCTTC
TRBJ2-7	TRBV5-1	TRBD2	.	CASSLVLAGVYEQYF	TGCGCCAGCAGCTTGGTACTAGCGGGGGTCTACGAGCAGTACTTC
TRBJ2-7	TRBV7-6	TRBD1	.	CASSFLTGGNYEQYF	TGTGCCAGCAGCTTCTTGACAGGGGGGAACTACGAGCAGTACTTC